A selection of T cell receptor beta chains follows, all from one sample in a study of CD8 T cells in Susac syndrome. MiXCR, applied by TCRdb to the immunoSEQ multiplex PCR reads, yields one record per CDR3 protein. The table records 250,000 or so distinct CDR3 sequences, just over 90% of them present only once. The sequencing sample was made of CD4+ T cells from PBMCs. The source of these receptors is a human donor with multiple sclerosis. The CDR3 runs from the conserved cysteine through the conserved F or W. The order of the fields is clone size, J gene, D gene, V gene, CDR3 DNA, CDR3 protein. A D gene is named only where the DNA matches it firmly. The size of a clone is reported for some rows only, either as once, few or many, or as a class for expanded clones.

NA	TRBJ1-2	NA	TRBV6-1	TGTGCCAGCAGGGATGGCTATGGCTACACCTTC	CASRDGYGYTF
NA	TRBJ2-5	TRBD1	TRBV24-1	TGTGCCACCAGTGAGGACAGGGTTACGGAGACCCAGTACTTC	CATSEDRVTETQYF
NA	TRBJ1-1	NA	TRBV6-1	TGTGCCAGCAGTGCAGGACGTATGAACACTGAAGCTTTCTTT	CASSAGRMNTEAFF
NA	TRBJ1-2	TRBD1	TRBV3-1	TGTGCCAGCAGCCAAGGGGGGACAGGGCCACGAGGGAGAGATGGCTACACCTTC	CASSQGGTGPRGRDGYTF
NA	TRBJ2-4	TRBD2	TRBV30	TGTGCCTGGAGACCCGGACTAGCGGGGGGGCACGGGTACTTC	CAWRPGLAGGHGYF
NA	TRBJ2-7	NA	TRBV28	TGTGCCGTCAAACAGGGCATATCTTCCTACGAGCAGTACTTC	CAVKQGISSYEQYF
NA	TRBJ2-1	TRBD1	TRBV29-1	TGCAGCGTACCCCCGCCGGGACAGGGTCCCTACAATGAGCAGTTCTTC	CSVPPPGQGPYNEQFF
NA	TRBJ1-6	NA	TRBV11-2	TGTGCCAGCAGCCTTAACCCGAGGAATTCACCCCTCCACTTT	CASSLNPRNSPLHF
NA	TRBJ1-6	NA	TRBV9	TGTGCCAGCAGCGAAGCCGGGGGGGGAGGTTCACCCCTCCACTTT	CASSEAGGGGSPLHF
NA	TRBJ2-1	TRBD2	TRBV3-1	TGTGCCAGCAGCCAAAGCGGGAGCTTGAATGAGCAGTTCTTC	CASSQSGSLNEQFF
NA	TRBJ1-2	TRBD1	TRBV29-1	TGCAGCGCCGGGACAGGGGATGGCTACACCTTC	CSAGTGDGYTF
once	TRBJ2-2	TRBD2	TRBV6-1	TGTGCCAGCGCTAACGGGAGGACGGCGGCCGGGGAGCTGTTTTTT	CASANGRTAAGELFF
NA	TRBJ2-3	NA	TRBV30	TGTGCCTGGAGTGTACTGGACGGGACCACAGATACGCAGTATTTT	CAWSVLDGTTDTQYF
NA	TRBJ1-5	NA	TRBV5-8	TGTGCCAGCACCCTAGGCGGGGCTCGGCAGCCCCAGCATTTT	CASTLGGARQPQHF
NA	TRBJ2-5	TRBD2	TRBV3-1	TGTGCCAGCAGCCCGCGGACTAGCGGGCAAGAGACCCAGTACTTC	CASSPRTSGQETQYF
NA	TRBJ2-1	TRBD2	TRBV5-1	TGCGCCAGCAGCCGTCTCAGCGGGAGGGCCGGTGAGCAGTTCTTC	CASSRLSGRAGEQFF